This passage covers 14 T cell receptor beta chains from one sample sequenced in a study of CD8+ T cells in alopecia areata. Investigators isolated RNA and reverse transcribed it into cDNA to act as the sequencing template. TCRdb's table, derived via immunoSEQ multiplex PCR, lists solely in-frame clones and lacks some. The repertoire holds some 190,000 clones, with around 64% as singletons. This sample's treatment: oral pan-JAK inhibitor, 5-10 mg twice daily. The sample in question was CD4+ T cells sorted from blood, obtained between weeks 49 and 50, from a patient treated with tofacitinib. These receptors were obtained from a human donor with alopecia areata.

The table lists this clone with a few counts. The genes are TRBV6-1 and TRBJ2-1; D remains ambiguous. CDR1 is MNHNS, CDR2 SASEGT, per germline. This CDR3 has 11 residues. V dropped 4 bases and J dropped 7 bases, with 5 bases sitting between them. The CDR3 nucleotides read TGTGCCAGCAGTGTGGTAAATGAGCAGTTCTTC. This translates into CASSVVNEQFF.

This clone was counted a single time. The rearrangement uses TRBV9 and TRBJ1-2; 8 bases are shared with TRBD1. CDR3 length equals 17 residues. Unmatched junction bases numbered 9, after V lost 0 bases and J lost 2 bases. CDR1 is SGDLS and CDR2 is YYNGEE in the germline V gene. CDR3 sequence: CASSVGTGTDANYGYTF. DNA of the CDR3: TGTGCCAGCAGCGTAGGGACAGGGACCGATGCAAACTATGGCTACACCTTC.

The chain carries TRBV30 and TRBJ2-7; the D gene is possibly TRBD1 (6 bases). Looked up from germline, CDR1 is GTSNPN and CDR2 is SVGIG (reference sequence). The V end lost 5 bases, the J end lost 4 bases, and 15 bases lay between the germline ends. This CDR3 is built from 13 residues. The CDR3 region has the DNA TGTGCCTGGTGCGGACAGAACCCTTACGAGCAGTACTTC. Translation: CAWCGQNPYEQYF.

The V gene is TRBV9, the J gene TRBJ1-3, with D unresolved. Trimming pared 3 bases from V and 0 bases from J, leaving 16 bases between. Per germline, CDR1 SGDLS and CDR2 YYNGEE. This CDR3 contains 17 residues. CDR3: CASSASPHLLSGNTIYF. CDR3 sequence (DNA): TGTGCCAGCAGCGCGTCACCACACCTCCTCTCTGGAAACACCATATATTTT.

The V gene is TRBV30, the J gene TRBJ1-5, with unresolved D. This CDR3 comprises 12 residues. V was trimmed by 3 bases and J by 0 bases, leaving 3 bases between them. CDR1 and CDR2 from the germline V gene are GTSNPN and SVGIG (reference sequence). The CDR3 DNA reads TGTGCCTGGAGCCTTAGCAATCAGCCCCAGCATTTT. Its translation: CAWSLSNQPQHF.

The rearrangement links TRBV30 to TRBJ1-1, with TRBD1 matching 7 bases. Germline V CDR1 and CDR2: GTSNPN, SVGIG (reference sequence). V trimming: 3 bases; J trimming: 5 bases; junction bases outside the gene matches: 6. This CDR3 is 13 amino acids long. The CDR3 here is CAWRRAGGTEAFF. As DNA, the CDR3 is TGTGCCTGGAGGAGGGCAGGGGGAACTGAAGCTTTCTTT.

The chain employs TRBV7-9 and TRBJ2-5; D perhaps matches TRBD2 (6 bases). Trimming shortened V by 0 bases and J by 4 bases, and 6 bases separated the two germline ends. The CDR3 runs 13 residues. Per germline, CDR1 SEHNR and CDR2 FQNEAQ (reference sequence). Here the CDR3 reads CASSLAGGETQYF. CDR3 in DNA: TGTGCCAGCAGCTTAGCGGGGGGAGAGACCCAGTACTTC.

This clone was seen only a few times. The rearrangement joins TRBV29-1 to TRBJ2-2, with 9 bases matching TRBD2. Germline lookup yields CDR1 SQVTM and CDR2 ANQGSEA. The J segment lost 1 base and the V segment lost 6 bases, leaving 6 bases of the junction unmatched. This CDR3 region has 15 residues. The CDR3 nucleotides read TGCAGCGTGAACCTAGCGGGGAGGAACACCGGGGAGCTGTTTTTT. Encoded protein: CSVNLAGRNTGELFF.

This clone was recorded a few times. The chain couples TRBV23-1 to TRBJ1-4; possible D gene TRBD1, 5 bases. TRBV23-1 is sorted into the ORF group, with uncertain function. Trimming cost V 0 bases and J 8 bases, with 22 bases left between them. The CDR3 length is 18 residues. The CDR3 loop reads CASSQSWAAPGRGEKLFF. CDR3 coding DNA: TGCGCCAGCAGTCAATCGTGGGCGGCGCCGGGCCGGGGGGAAAAACTGTTTTTT.

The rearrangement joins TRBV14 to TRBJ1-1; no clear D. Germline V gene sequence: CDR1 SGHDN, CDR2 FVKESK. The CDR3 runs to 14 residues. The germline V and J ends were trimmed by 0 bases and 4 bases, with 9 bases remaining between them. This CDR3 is CASSQDLGFTEAFF. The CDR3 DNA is TGTGCCAGCAGCCAAGATTTGGGTTTCACTGAAGCTTTCTTT.

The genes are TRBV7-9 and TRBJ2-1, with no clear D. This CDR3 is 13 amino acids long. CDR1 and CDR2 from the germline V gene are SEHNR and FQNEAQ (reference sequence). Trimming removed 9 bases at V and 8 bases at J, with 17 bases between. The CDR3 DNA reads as TGTGCCAGTCGGGTTTCTCCGCGAGATGAGCAGTTCTTC. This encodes CASRVSPRDEQFF.

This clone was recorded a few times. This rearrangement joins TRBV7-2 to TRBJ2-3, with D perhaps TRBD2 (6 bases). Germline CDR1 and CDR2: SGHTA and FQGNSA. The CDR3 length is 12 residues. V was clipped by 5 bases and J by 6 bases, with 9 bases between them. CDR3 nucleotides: TGTGCCAGCAGCCAGCGGGCGGATACGCAGTATTTT. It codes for CASSQRADTQYF.

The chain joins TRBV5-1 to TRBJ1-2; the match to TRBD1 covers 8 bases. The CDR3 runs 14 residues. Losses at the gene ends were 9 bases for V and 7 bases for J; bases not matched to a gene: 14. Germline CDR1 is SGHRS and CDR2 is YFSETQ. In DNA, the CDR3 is TGCGCCACAAACGCCGGACAGGGTTCCGGTGGCTACACCTTC. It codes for CATNAGQGSGGYTF. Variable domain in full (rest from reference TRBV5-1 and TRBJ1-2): KAGVTQTPRYLIKTRGQQVTLSCSPISGHRSVSWYQQTPGQGLQFLFEYFSETQRNKGNFPGRFSGRQFSNSRSEMNVSTLELGDSALYLCATNAGQGSGGYTFGSGTRLTVV.

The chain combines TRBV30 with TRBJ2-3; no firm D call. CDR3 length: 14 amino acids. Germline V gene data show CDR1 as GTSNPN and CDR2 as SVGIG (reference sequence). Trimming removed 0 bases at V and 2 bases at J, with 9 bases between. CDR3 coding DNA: TGTGCCTGGAGTGTACTGAGAACCACAGATACGCAGTATTTT. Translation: CAWSVLRTTDTQYF.